This TCR beta chain was observed in a study of blood T cell repertoires in COVID-19. Across the whole study: COVID-19 samples collected from the United States, Italy and Spain covered acute and convalescent phases. The analysed material was cDNA or gDNA that came from T cells, B-cell-depleted T cells, or PBMCs.

Germline CDR1 MNHEY, CDR2 SVGEGT. CDR3 length equals 13 residues. The V and J ends lost 0 bases and 7 bases respectively, with 7 bases between them. Participants' own reports of clinical history determined their cohort assignment. As processed by the authors: From reference gene primer amplification, estimates of nucleated cell counts were derived. Clones were sequenced by immunoSEQ multiplex PCR, and TCRdb holds only the in-frame ones, with some missing. From that table come the V and J calls and clone size; the DNA was used to work out D and trimming. The sample comprises approximately 450,000 clones, roughly 87% of which are singletons, and under 2% rests with the top ten.

The chain recombines TRBV6-2 or TRBV6-3 with TRBJ1-5; D gene unclear. The source material was PBMCs or T cells enriched from blood (not recorded which). The TCR originated in a woman aged 18-29 years with acute COVID-19. The CDR3 DNA reads as TGTGCCAGCAGTTACTCTACGGGACAGCCCCAGCATTTT. As protein: CASSYSTGQPQHF.